The present entry profiles one T cell receptor beta chain with its context. The antigen remains undetermined. V gave up 2 bases and J gave up 2 bases, with 15 bases separating them. From germline, CDR1 is SGHTA and CDR2 FQGNSA. The CDR3 runs 16 residues. T cells were sequenced at a targeted depth of 1 in 200,000 to 1 in 1 million. The repertoire was sequenced with immunoSEQ multiplex PCR; TCRdb's copy has only in-frame clones and lacks some. The sample carries around 15,000 clones, about 65% recorded once. This sample was included in a study of cytotoxic CD8 clonotypes in ibrutinib-treated CLL. Findings of the study overall: A rise in clonality was seen at ibrutinib response, and a fall back toward baseline was seen at progression.

The specimen comprised PBMCs, sampled before ibrutinib treatment. This TCR derives from a human donor with chronic lymphocytic leukemia. This chain links TRBV7-2 with TRBJ1-2; the D gene is possibly TRBD1 (5 bases). The CDR3, as DNA: TGTGCCAGCAGCTTATACTCGACAAGGGGAAACTATGGCTACACCTTC. Protein sequence: CASSLYSTRGNYGYTF. Combining the CDR3 with reference TRBV7-2 and TRBJ1-2 gives the whole variable domain GAGVSQSPSNKVTEKGKDVELRCDPISGHTALYWYRQSLGQGLEFLIYFQGNSAPDKSGLPSDRFSAERTGGSVSTLTIQRTQQEDSAVYLCASSLYSTRGNYGYTFGSGTRLTVV.